These 8 T cell receptor beta chains share one sample of origin, sequenced in a study of blood T cell repertoires in COVID-19. The protocol was immunoSEQ multiplex PCR, while the TCRdb copy is restricted to in-frame clones and leaves out a portion. The sample lists around 160,000 clones; almost 90% were seen once. The sample was peripheral blood. The receptors derive from a human donor in a cohort sampled during active COVID-19.

The V and J genes are TRBV7-9 and TRBJ2-3; tentatively, D is TRBD2 (5 bases). The length of the CDR3 is 16 residues. The germline gives CDR1 SEHNR, CDR2 FQNEAQ (reference sequence). With 0 bases removed from V and 2 bases from J, the gap between germline ends came to 12 bases. CDR3 bases: TGTGCCAGCAGCTTAGCCTGGGTGAGGGACACAGATACGCAGTATTTT. This translates into CASSLAWVRDTDTQYF.

The rearrangement links TRBV18 to TRBJ1-5; D is possibly TRBD1 (6 bases). The V gene's germline CDR1 is KGHSH and CDR2 LQKENI. The length of the CDR3 is 15 residues. The V and J ends lost 6 bases and 0 bases respectively, with 12 bases between them. The chain's CDR3 is CASSEQGYSNQPQHF. The CDR3 nucleotides read TGTGCCAGCTCCGAACAGGGATATAGCAATCAGCCCCAGCATTTT.

This chain joins TRBV15 and TRBJ1-1; unclear D gene. Germline loops: CDR1 LNHNV, CDR2 YYDKDF (reference sequence). There are 13 residues in the CDR3. V lost 0 bases and J 11 bases, leaving 13 bases between the germline ends. CDR3 amino acids: CATSRDGGLRAFF. The CDR3 nucleotides read TGTGCCACCAGCAGAGATGGTGGTTTGAGGGCTTTCTTT. The entire variable domain, with the rest obtained from reference TRBV15 and TRBJ1-1, is as follows: DAMVIQNPRYQVTQFGKPVTLSCSQTLNHNVMYWYQQKSSQAPKLLFHYYDKDFNNEADTPDNFQSRRPNTSFCFLDIRSPGLGDTAMYLCATSRDGGLRAFFGQGTRLTVV.

This chain links TRBV27 with TRBJ2-3; the D gene is possibly TRBD2 (6 bases). Germline V lookup: CDR1 MNHEY, CDR2 SMNVEV (reference sequence). V was cut by 7 bases and J by 0 bases, with 11 bases left in between. This CDR3 has 14 residues. CDR3 amino acids: CASKRRESTDTQYF. For the CDR3, the DNA is TGTGCCAGCAAGAGGCGGGAAAGCACAGATACGCAGTATTTT.

The V gene is TRBV6-4, the J gene TRBJ2-1; TRBD2 might be the D (7 bases). V was pared by 2 bases and J by 5 bases, with 16 bases between. Germline CDR1 and CDR2: MRHNA and SNTAGT. The CDR3 is 16 amino acids. The CDR3 loop reads CASSDTWGGADNEQFF. The CDR3 DNA reads TGTGCCAGCAGTGACACATGGGGGGGGGCTGACAATGAGCAGTTCTTC.

The table lists this clone with a few counts. The chain couples TRBV7-3 to TRBJ2-1; a possible D gene is TRBD1 (6 bases). This CDR3 has 15 residues. Germline V lookup: CDR1 SGHTA, CDR2 FQGTGA. V shed 4 bases and J shed 7 bases, with 17 bases lying between them. CDR3 nucleotides: TGTGCCAGCAGCTACGGGCAGGGGAACTTTAATGAGCAGTTCTTC. Translated: CASSYGQGNFNEQFF.

The V gene is TRBV4-3, the J gene TRBJ1-4; D perhaps matches TRBD1 (6 bases). Trimming cost V 5 bases and J 4 bases, with 11 bases left between them. The CDR3 runs to 14 residues. The germline V gene encodes CDR1 LGHNA and CDR2 YSLEER. CDR3 in amino acids: CASSARTVNEKLFF. CDR3 DNA sequence: TGCGCCAGCAGCGCCCGGACAGTTAATGAAAAACTGTTTTTT.

In regard to this clone: The same CDR3 can be traced to other DNA sequences in this sample. The chain couples TRBV19 to TRBJ1-5; D may be TRBD1 (5 bases). V gave up 3 bases and J gave up 5 bases, with 8 bases separating them. The CDR3 loop spans 13 amino acids. Germline assignment: CDR1 LNHDA and CDR2 SQIVND (reference sequence). The DNA for the CDR3 is TGTGCCAGTAGTATCGACAGAGATCAGCCCCAGCATTTT. It translates to CASSIDRDQPQHF.